These 18 T cell receptor beta chains were all obtained from the same sample, sequenced in a study of CXCR3-negative and CXCR3-positive naive CD8 T cells. Study results and limitations: For CXCR3-positive naive cells, TRB CDR3s were more hydrophobic than those of CXCR3-negative naive cells.

The TRB cDNA libraries were prepared by 5' RACE with UMI labels. TCRdb re-called the 5' RACE reads and shows each CDR3 protein once, DNA omitted. This table holds about 50,000 distinct CDR3 sequences. Antigens of these TCRs are unknown. The sample comprised naive CXCR3+ CD8+ T cells from blood. Described subset: CD45RO-CCR7+CD27+CD95- naive CD8+ T cells expressing CXCR3 (TNR3+). The receptors were gathered from a human donor in good health. Some clones in this sample may be carry-over from other donors' samples.

V gene TRBV6-1 combines with J gene TRBJ2-7. Looked up from germline, CDR1 is MNHNS and CDR2 is SASEGT. The CDR3 is 11 amino acids. The CDR3 here is CASSDSYEEYF.

This chain joins TRBV12-3 or TRBV12-4 and TRBJ2-2; TCRdb calls TRBD1, which cannot be checked without DNA. CDR3 length: 16 amino acids. This chain's CDR3 is CASSEQGVSNTGELFF.

V and J are TRBV28 and TRBJ2-3; no DNA is available, so the TRBD2 call from TCRdb remains unchecked. The CDR3 covers 14 residues. The germline V gene has CDR1 MDHEN and CDR2 SYDVKM. CDR3 in amino acids: CASSPGLAGDTQYF.

This sequence joins TRBV11-2 and TRBJ2-7; TCRdb indicates TRBD2, and absent DNA this call remains unverified. From germline, CDR1 is SGHAT and CDR2 FQNNGV. The CDR3 runs to 14 residues. This CDR3 is CASSLSGPSYEQYF.

The rearrangement joins TRBV29-1 to TRBJ2-7; with no DNA, the TCRdb D assignment of TRBD1 cannot be verified. Germline V gene lookup returns CDR1 SQVTM and CDR2 ANQGSEA. This CDR3 is built from 13 residues. The CDR3 region is CSVEETDTYEQYF.

The chain carries TRBV5-6 and TRBJ1-1; TCRdb picks TRBD1, but there is no DNA to check that call. Germline V gene sequence: CDR1 SGHDT, CDR2 YYEEEE. This CDR3 contains 14 residues. The CDR3 loop reads CASSLSKQGTEAFF.

The chain carries TRBV28 and TRBJ2-7; lacking DNA, the TRBD1 call made by TCRdb goes unchecked. Germline V gene data show CDR1 as MDHEN and CDR2 as SYDVKM. The CDR3 loop spans 15 amino acids. CDR3 sequence reads: CASSFLQGLSYEQYF.

The J gene is TRBJ2-2, the V gene TRBV28. There are 14 residues in the CDR3. The germline V gene encodes CDR1 MDHEN and CDR2 SYDVKM. The CDR3 here is CASSFMVGTGELFF.

The chain couples TRBV28 to TRBJ2-7; TCRdb outputs TRBD1, but without DNA this stays unchecked. Germline lookup yields CDR1 MDHEN and CDR2 SYDVKM. The CDR3 is made up of 16 amino acids. CDR3 amino acids: CASSFDRTPTSYEQYF.

The genes are TRBV5-6 and TRBJ1-5. There are 13 residues in the CDR3. In germline, CDR1 is SGHDT, CDR2 YYEEEE. The CDR3 reads CASSLLGNQPQHF.

The chain recombines TRBV12-3 or TRBV12-4 with TRBJ2-7; there is no DNA to check the TCRdb D call of TRBD2. The CDR3 is 16 amino acids. This CDR3 reads CASSTGLAGALGGQYF.

This chain uses TRBV28 with TRBJ2-3; the D call from TCRdb, TRBD2, cannot be confirmed without DNA. Germline CDR1 is MDHEN and CDR2 is SYDVKM. This CDR3 has 16 residues. CDR3 residues: CASSLLAGGNADTQYF.

J is TRBJ2-7 and V is TRBV28; TCRdb gives TRBD1 as the D gene, but with no DNA this cannot be confirmed. CDR1 and CDR2 (germline): MDHEN, SYDVKM. The CDR3 contains 14 residues. The chain's CDR3 is CASIGTGGPYEQYF.

The chain has TRBV6-2 or TRBV6-3 and TRBJ1-1. The V gene's germline CDR1 is MNHEY and CDR2 SVGEGT. CDR3 length equals 12 residues. CDR3: CASSYWQAEAFF.

The chain uses TRBV27 and TRBJ2-2; TCRdb picks TRBD1, but there is no DNA to check that call. The length of the CDR3 is 16 residues. Germline V gives CDR1 MNHEY, CDR2 SMNVEV (reference sequence). CDR3 amino acids: CASSFQGGPDTGELFF.

This chain joins TRBV7-9 and TRBJ2-3. Germline CDR1 and CDR2: SEHNR and FQNEAQ (reference sequence). This CDR3 is 13 amino acids long. This chain's CDR3 is CASRPIGTDTQYF.

CDR3 in amino acids: CASSPNPQGSGANVLTF. The J gene is TRBJ2-6, the V gene TRBV7-3. This CDR3 has 17 amino acids. Germline-derived CDR1 and CDR2 are SGHTA and FQGTGA.

The chain joins TRBV13 to TRBJ2-1. CDR1 and CDR2 (germline): PRHDT, FYEKMQ (reference sequence). This CDR3 has 14 amino acids. CDR3 amino acids: CASSLGYSYNEQFF.